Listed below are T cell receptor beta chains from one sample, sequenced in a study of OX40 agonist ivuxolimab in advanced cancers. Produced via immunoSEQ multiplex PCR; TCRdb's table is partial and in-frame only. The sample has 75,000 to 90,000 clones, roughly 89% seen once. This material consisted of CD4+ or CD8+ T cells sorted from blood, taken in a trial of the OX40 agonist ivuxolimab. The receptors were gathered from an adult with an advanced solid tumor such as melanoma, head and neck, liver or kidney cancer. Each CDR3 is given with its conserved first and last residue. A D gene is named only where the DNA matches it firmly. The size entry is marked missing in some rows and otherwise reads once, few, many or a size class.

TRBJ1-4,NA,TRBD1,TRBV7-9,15,CASSSQGATNEKLFF,TGTGCCAGCAGCTCCCAGGGGGCAACTAATGAAAAACTGTTTTTT
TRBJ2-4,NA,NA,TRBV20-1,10,CRRTKNIQYF,TGCAGGCGTACCAAAAACATTCAGTACTTC
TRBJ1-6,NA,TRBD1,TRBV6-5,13,CASSSGQGSPLHF,TGTGCCAGCAGTTCCGGACAGGGTTCACCCCTCCACTTT
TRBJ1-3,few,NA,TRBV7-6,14,CASSDQSSGNTIYF,TGTGCCAGCAGTGATCAGAGCTCTGGAAACACCATATATTTT
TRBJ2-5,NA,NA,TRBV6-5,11,CASSSPGSQYF,TGTGCCAGCAGTTCCCCCGGCTCCCAGTACTTC
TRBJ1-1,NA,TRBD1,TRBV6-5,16,CASSYSGQGVNTEAFF,TGTGCCAGCAGTTACTCGGGACAGGGGGTGAACACTGAAGCTTTCTTT
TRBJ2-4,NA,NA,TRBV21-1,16,CASSKKKAGVKNIQYF,TGTGCCAGCAGCAAAAAGAAGGCCGGGGTCAAAAACATTCAGTACTTC
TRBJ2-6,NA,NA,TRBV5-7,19,CASSPEGHQNNSGANVLTF,TGTGCCAGCAGCCCGGAGGGACATCAAAACAACTCTGGGGCCAACGTCCTGACTTTC
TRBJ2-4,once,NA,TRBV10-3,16,CAISESATLAKNIQYF,TGTGCCATCAGTGAGAGCGCTACCTTAGCCAAAAACATTCAGTACTTC
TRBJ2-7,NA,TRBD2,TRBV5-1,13,CASSLVGGPEQYF,TGCGCCAGCAGCTTGGTGGGAGGGCCCGAGCAGTACTTC
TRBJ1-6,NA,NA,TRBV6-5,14,CASSYGQHYSPLHF,TGTGCCAGCAGTTACGGGCAGCATTATTCACCCCTCCACTTT
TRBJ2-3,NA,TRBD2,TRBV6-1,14,CASSRLADTDTQYF,TGTGCCAGCAGTAGGCTAGCGGATACAGATACGCAGTATTTT
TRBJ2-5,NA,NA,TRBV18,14,CASSPSTVQETQYF,TGTGCCAGCTCACCCTCTACCGTACAAGAGACCCAGTACTTC
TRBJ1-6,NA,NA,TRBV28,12,CASGVRPGALHF,TGTGCCAGCGGGGTGCGGCCCGGTGCCCTCCACTTT
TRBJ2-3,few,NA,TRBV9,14,CASSVEGRERPQYF,TGTGCCAGCAGCGTAGAGGGCAGAGAACGGCCTCAGTATTTT
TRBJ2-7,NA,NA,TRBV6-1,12,CASSGSWGEQYF,TGTGCCAGCAGTGGAAGCTGGGGAGAGCAGTACTTC
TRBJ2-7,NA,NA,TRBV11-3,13,CASSHGSTYEQYF,TGTGCCAGCAGCCACGGGTCTACCTACGAGCAGTACTTC
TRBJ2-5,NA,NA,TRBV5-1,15,CASSLARERQETQYF,TGCGCCAGCAGCTTGGCTAGGGAGAGGCAAGAGACCCAGTACTTC
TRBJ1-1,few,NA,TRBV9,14,CASSVRGAMTEAFF,TGTGCCAGCAGCGTTCGGGGCGCGATGACTGAAGCTTTCTTT
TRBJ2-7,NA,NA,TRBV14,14,CASSLQTGGNEQYF,TGTGCCAGCAGCCTCCAGACTGGTGGTAACGAGCAGTACTTC
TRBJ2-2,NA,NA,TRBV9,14,CASSVADWAGELFF,TGTGCCAGCAGCGTAGCGGACTGGGCCGGGGAGCTGTTTTTT
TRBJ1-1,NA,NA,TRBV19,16,CASSIPRGQMNTEAFF,TGTGCCAGTAGTATCCCTAGAGGACAGATGAACACTGAAGCTTTCTTT
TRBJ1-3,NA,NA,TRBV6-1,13,CAVDTGSGNTIYF,TGTGCCGTAGATACAGGATCTGGAAACACCATATATTTT
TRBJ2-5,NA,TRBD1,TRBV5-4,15,CASSSEKGARETQYF,TGTGCCAGCAGCTCGGAGAAGGGGGCGCGGGAGACCCAGTACTTC
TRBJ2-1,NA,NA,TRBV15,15,CATSRVKGSYNEQFF,TGTGCCACCAGCAGAGTAAAAGGTTCCTACAATGAGCAGTTCTTC
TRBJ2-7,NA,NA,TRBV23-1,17,CASSRTPGERPIYEQYF,TGCGCCAGCAGTCGAACTCCCGGGGAACGACCTATCTACGAGCAGTACTTC
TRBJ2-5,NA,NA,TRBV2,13,CASSPDSPETQYF,TGTGCCAGCAGTCCTGACTCGCCGGAGACCCAGTACTTC
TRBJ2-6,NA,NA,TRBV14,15,CASSQADSGANVLTF,TGTGCCAGCAGCCAAGCAGACTCTGGGGCCAACGTCCTGACTTTC
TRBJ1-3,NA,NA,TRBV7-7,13,CAAAPETGNTIYF,TGTGCAGCAGCTCCCGAAACAGGAAACACCATATATTTT
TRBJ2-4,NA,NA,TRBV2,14,CASSWDSEVDIQYF,TGTGCCAGCAGTTGGGACTCGGAGGTAGACATTCAGTACTTC
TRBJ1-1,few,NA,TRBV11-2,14,CASSSFLGGAEAFF,TGTGCCAGCAGCTCCTTTCTTGGGGGGGCTGAAGCTTTCTTT
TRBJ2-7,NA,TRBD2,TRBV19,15,CASSIGLAGGYEQYF,TGTGCCAGTAGTATAGGACTAGCGGGAGGTTACGAGCAGTACTTC
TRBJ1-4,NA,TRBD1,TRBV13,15,CASSLTGTVNEKLFF,TGTGCCAGCAGCTTAACCGGGACAGTTAATGAAAAACTGTTTTTT
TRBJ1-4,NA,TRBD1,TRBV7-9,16,CASSLARGTGGEKLFF,TGTGCCAGCAGCTTAGCGCGGGGGACAGGGGGTGAAAAACTGTTTTTT
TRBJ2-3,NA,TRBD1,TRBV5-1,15,CASSLQGAGTDTQYF,TGCGCCAGCAGCCTACAGGGGGCGGGTACAGATACGCAGTATTTT
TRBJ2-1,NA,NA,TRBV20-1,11,CSARVINEQFF,TGCAGTGCTAGAGTAATCAATGAGCAGTTCTTC
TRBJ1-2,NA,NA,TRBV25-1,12,CASTPRRGGYTF,TGTGCCAGCACCCCGCGGAGGGGTGGCTACACCTTC
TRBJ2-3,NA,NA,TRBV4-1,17,CASSQGSGGVATDTQYF,TGCGCCAGCAGCCAAGGGTCGGGCGGCGTCGCCACAGATACGCAGTATTTT
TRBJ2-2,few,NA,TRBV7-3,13,CASSPRRTGELFF,TGTGCCAGCAGCCCCCGGCGGACCGGGGAGCTGTTTTTT
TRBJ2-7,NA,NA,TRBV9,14,CASSSTGLSYEQYF,TGTGCCAGCAGCTCAACAGGGCTCTCCTACGAGCAGTACTTC
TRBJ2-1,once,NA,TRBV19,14,CASSRDSRYNEQFF,TGTGCCAGTAGTCGGGACTCCCGCTACAATGAGCAGTTCTTC
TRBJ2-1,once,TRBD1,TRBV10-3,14,CAVQQGAQYNEQFF,TGTGCCGTCCAACAGGGGGCCCAGTACAATGAGCAGTTCTTC
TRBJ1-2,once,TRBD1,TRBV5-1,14,CASSRGQREDGYTF,TGCGCCAGCAGCAGGGGACAGCGTGAAGATGGCTACACCTTC
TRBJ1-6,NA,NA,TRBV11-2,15,CASSLGDLYNSPLHF,TGTGCCAGCAGCTTAGGGGACCTATATAATTCACCCCTCCACTTT
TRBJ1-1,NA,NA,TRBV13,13,CASSLGGNTEAFF,TGTGCCAGCAGCTTAGGGGGTAACACTGAAGCTTTCTTT
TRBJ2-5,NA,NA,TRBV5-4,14,CASSLGGGQETQYF,TGTGCCAGCAGCTTGGGAGGGGGCCAAGAGACCCAGTACTTC
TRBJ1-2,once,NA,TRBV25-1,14,CASSNLGQNYGYTF,TGTGCCAGCAGCAACCTCGGACAGAACTATGGCTACACCTTC
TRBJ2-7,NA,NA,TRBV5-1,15,CASSLLPGESYEQYF,TGCGCCAGCAGCTTGTTACCAGGGGAATCCTACGAGCAGTACTTC
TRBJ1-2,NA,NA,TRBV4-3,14,CASSQDTAVYGYTF,TGCGCCAGCAGCCAAGATACAGCAGTCTATGGCTACACCTTC
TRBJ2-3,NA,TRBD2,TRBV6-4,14,CASSTSGGTDTQYF,TGTGCCAGCAGCACTAGCGGGGGGACAGATACGCAGTATTTT
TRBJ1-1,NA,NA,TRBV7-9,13,CASSLAQGSEAFF,TGTGCCAGCAGCTTAGCGCAGGGCTCTGAAGCTTTCTTT
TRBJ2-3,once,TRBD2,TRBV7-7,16,CASSPSGGPSTDTQYF,TGTGCTAGCAGCCCTAGCGGGGGGCCTAGCACAGATACGCAGTATTTT
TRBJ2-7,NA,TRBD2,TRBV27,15,CASSSLGSGRGEQYF,TGTGCCAGCAGTTCTTTGGGTAGCGGGAGAGGGGAGCAGTACTTC
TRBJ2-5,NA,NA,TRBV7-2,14,CASSLAGRQETQYF,TGTGCCAGCAGCTTAGCGGGAAGGCAAGAGACCCAGTACTTC
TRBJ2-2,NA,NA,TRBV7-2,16,CASSPLRGGGTGELFF,TGTGCCAGCAGCCCCCTGAGAGGGGGGGGGACCGGGGAGCTGTTTTTT
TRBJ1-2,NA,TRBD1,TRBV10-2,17,CASSDPAGQGDYYGYTF,TGCGCCAGCAGTGATCCCGCGGGACAGGGGGACTACTATGGCTACACCTTC
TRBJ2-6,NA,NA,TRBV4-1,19,CASSQPRKQGSPGANVLTF,TGCGCCAGCAGCCAACCCCGTAAACAGGGTTCGCCTGGGGCCAACGTCCTGACTTTC
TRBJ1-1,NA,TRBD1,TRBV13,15,CASSLEGQGDTEAFF,TGTGCCAGCAGCTTAGAGGGACAGGGGGACACTGAAGCTTTCTTT